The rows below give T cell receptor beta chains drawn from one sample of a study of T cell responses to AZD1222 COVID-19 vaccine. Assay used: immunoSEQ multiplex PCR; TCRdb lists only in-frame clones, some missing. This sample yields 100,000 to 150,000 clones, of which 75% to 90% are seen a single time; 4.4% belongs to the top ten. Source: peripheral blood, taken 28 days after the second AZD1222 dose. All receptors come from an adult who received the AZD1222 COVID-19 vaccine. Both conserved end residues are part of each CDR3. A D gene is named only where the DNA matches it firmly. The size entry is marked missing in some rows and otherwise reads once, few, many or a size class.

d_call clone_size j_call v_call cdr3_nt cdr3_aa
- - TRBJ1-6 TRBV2 TGTGCCAGCAGTGACAGTAGTTTGGACTCACCCCTCCACTTT CASSDSSLDSPLHF
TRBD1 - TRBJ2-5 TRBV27 TGTGCCACCTCGGCCGGGACAGGGGCCCAAGAGACCCAGTACTTC CATSAGTGAQETQYF
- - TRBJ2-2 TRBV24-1 TGTGCCACCAGTGCCATACCTAACACCGGGGAGCTGTTTTTT CATSAIPNTGELFF
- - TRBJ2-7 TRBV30 TGTGCCTGGAGTGCGGTGGTCTACGAGCAGTACTTC CAWSAVVYEQYF
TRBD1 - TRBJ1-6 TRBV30 TGTGCCTGGAGTGTCGAGGACAGGGGAAATTCACCCCTCCACTTT CAWSVEDRGNSPLHF
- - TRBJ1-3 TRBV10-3 TGTGCCACCCGAAGCCCAATCGGAAACACCATATATTTT CATRSPIGNTIYF
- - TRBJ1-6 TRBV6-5 TGTGCCAGCAGTTTGATAGGAGACGGCTTGGGTTCACCCCTCCACTTT CASSLIGDGLGSPLHF
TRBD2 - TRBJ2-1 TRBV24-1 TGTGCCACCAGTGAAAACGAGGGAGGGTCCTACAATGAGCAGTTCTTC CATSENEGGSYNEQFF
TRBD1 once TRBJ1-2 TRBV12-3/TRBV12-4 TGTGCCAGCAGTTCCCGGGACAGGCGTTTTTACACCTTC CASSSRDRRFYTF
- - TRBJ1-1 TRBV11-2 TGTGCCAGCAGCTCCCGCCCGGCGGGTGGTGAAGCTTTCTTT CASSSRPAGGEAFF
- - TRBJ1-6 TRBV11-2 TGTGCCAGCAGCTTAATGGGGAGGGATTCACCCCTCCACTTT CASSLMGRDSPLHF
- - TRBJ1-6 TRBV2 TGTGCCAGCAGCCAAACCCTGGGTTCACCCCTCCACTTT CASSQTLGSPLHF
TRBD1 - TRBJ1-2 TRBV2 TGTGCCAGCAGTGAGGGGACAGGGGACTGGGGCTACACCTTC CASSEGTGDWGYTF
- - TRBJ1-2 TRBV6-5 TGTGCCCCCGGGTGTAGACAGCTCTTCTATGGCTACACCTTC CAPGCRQLFYGYTF
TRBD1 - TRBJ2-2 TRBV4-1 TGCGCCAGCAGCAGACAGGGAAACACCGGGGAGCTGTTTTTT CASSRQGNTGELFF
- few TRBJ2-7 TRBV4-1 TGCGCCAGCAGCCCAGTCGTAGGATACGAGCAGTACTTC CASSPVVGYEQYF
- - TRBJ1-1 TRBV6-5 TGTGCCAGCAGTTACTCTTTATTGGAGAACACTGAAGCTTTCTTT CASSYSLLENTEAFF
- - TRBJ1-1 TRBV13 TGTGCCAGCAGCTCGCCCTCTGAGGGCCCTGAAGCTTTCTTT CASSSPSEGPEAFF
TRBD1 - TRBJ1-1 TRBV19 TGTGCCAGTAGTATAGAGCCAAGGACAGGGTGGAACACTGAAGCTTTCTTT CASSIEPRTGWNTEAFF
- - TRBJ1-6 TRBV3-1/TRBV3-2 TGTGCCAGCAGCCAAGGAGGGTTTCTACTACCCCTCCACTTT CASSQGGFLLPLHF
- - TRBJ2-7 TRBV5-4 TGTGCCAGCAGCATAAGGAATCAGGGCTACGAGCAGTACTTC CASSIRNQGYEQYF
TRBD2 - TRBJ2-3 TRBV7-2 TGTGCCAGCAGCTTAATGAGCGGGGGCACAGATACGCAGTATTTT CASSLMSGGTDTQYF
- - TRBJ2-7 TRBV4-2 TGTGCCAGCAGCCAAGAAGGGACCTTCGGGGGCAGGTACGAGCAGTACTTC CASSQEGTFGGRYEQYF
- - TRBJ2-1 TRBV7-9 TGTGCCAGCAGCTCCCCCAATGAGCAGTTCTTC CASSSPNEQFF
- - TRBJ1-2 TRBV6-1 TGTGCCAGCAGTGAAGCGCTTCGGAGGGGGAAAGGTGGCTACACCTTC CASSEALRRGKGGYTF